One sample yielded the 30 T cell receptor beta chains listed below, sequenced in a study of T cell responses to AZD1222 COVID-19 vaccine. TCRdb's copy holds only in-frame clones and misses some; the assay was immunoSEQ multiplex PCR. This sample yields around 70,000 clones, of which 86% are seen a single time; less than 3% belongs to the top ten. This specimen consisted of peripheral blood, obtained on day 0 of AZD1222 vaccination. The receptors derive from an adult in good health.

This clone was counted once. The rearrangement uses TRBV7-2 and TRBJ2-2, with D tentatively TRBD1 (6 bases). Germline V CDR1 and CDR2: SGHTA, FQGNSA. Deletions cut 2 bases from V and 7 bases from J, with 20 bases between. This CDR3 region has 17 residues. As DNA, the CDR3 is TGTGCCAGCAGCTTAACCCACAGGGACCCGCGCCTCGGGGAGCTGTTTTTT. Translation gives CASSLTHRDPRLGELFF.

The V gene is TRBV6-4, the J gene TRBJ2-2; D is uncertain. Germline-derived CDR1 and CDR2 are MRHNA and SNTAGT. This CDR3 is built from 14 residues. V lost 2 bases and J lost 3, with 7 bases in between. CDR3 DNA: TGTGCCAGCAGTGACGCGTTCTACACCGGGGAGCTGTTTTTT. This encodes CASSDAFYTGELFF.

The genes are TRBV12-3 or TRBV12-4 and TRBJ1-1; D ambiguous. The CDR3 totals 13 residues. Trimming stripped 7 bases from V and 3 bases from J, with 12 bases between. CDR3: CASTWATDTEAFF. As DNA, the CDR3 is TGTGCCAGCACCTGGGCCACTGACACTGAAGCTTTCTTT.

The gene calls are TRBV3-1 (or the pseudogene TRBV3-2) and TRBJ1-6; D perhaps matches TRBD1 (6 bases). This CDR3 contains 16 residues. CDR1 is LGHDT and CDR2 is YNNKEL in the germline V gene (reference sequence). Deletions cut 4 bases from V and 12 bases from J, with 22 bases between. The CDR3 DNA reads TGTGCCAGCAGCCGACAAGGTGAGGGACACGATCAACCCCTCCACTTT. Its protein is CASSRQGEGHDQPLHF.

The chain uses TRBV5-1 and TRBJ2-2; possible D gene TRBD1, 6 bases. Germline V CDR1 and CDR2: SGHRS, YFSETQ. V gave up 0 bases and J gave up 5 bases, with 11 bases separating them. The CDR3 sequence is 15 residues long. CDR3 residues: CASSLAQGLTGELFF. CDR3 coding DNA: TGCGCCAGCAGCTTGGCCCAGGGGCTGACCGGGGAGCTGTTTTTT. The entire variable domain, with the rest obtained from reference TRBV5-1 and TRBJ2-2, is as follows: KAGVTQTPRYLIKTRGQQVTLSCSPISGHRSVSWYQQTPGQGLQFLFEYFSETQRNKGNFPGRFSGRQFSNSRSEMNVSTLELGDSALYLCASSLAQGLTGELFFGEGSRLTVL.

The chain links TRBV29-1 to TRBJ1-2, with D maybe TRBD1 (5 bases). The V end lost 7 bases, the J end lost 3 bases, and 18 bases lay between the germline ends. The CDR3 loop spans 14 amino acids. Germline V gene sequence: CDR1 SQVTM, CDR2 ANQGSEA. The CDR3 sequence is CSALGLGPDYGYTF. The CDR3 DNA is TGCAGCGCCCTGGGGTTGGGGCCGGACTATGGCTACACCTTC. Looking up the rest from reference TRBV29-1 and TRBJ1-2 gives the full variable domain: SAVISQKPSRDICQRGTSLTIQCQVDSQVTMMFWYRQQPGQSLTLIATANQGSEATYESGFVIDKFPISRPNLTFSTLTVSNMSPEDSSIYLCSALGLGPDYGYTFGSGTRLTVV.

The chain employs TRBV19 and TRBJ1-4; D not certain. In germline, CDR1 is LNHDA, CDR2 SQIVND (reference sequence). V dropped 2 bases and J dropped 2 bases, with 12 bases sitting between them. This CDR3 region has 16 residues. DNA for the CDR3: TGTGCCAGTAGTATAAAGAGGAGGTTGACTAATGAAAAACTGTTTTTT. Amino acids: CASSIKRRLTNEKLFF.

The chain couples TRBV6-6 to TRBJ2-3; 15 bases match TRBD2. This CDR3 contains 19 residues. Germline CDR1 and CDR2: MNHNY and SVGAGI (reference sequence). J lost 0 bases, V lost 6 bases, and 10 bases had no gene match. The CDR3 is CASSYGLAGGPSSTDTQYF. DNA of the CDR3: TGTGCCAGCAGCTATGGACTAGCGGGGGGGCCTTCTAGCACAGATACGCAGTATTTT.

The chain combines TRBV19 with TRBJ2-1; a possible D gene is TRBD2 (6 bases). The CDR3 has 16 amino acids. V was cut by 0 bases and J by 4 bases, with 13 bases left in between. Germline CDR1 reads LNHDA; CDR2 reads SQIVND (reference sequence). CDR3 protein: CASSIDPGGLYNEQFF. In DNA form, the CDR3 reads TGTGCCAGTAGTATAGATCCCGGGGGATTATACAATGAGCAGTTCTTC.

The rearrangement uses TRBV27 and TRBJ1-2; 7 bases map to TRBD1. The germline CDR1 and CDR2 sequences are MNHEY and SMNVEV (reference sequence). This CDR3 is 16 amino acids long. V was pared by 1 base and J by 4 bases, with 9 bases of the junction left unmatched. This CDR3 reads CASSLYNPGGGYGYTF. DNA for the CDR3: TGTGCCAGCAGTTTATACAATCCAGGGGGAGGCTATGGCTACACCTTC.

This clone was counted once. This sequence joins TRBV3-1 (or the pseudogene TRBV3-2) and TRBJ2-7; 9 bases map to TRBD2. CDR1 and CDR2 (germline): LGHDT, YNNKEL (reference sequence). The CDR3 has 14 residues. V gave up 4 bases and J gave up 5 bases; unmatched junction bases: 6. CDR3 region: CASSLSASGDEQYF. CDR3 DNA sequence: TGTGCCAGCAGCCTTTCCGCTAGCGGGGACGAGCAGTACTTC.

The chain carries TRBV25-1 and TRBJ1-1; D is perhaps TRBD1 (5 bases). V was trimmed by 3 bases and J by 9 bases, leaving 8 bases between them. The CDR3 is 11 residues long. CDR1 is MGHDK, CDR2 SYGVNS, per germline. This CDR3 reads CASSDTGKAFF. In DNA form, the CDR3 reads TGTGCCAGCAGTGATACAGGAAAAGCTTTCTTT. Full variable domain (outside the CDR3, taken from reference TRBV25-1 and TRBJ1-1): EADIYQTPRYLVIGTGKKITLECSQTMGHDKMYWYQQDPGMELHLIHYSYGVNSTEKGDLSSESTVSRIRTEHFPLTLESARPSHTSQYLCASSDTGKAFFGQGTRLTVV.

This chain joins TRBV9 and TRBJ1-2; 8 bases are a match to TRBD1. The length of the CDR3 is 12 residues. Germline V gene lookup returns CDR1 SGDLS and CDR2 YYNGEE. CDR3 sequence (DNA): TGTGCTTCGCAGGGGGCGGCGGGAGGCTACACCTTC. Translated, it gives CASQGAAGGYTF.

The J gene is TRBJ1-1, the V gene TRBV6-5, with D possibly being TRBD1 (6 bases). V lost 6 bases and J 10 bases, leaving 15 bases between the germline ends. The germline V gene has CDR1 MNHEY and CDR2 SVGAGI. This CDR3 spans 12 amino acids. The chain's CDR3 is CASREGEGSAFF. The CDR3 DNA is TGTGCCAGCAGGGAGGGGGAAGGTTCAGCTTTCTTT.

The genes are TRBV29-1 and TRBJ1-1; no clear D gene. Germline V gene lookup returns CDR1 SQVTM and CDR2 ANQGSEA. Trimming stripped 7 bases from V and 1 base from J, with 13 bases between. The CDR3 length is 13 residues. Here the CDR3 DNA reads TGCAGCGCCTCCAACGCTGCGAACACTGAAGCTTTCTTT. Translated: CSASNAANTEAFF.

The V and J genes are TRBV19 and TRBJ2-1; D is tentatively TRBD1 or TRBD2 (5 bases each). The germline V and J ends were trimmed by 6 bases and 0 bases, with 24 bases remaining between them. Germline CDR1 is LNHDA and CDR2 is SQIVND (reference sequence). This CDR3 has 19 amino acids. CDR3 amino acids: CASSARGSSRRYSYNEQFF. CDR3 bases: TGTGCCAGTAGCGCTCGGGGCTCCTCACGGCGCTACTCCTACAATGAGCAGTTCTTC. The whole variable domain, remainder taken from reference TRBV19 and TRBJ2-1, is DGGITQSPKYLFRKEGQNVTLSCEQNLNHDAMYWYRQDPGQGLRLIYYSQIVNDFQKGDIAEGYSVSREKKESFPLTVTSAQKNPTAFYLCASSARGSSRRYSYNEQFFGPGTRLTVL.

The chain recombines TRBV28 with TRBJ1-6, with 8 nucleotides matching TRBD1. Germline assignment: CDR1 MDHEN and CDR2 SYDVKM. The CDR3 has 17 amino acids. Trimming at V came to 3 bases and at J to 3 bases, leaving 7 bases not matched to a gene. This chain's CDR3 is CASSFLDRAHYNSPLHF. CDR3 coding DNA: TGTGCCAGCAGTTTTCTGGACAGGGCACACTATAATTCACCCCTCCACTTT.

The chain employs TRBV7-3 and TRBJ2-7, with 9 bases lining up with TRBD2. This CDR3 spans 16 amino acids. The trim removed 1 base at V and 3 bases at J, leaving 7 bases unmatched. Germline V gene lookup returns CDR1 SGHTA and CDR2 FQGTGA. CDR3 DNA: TGTGCCAGCAGCTTAAGTCCGGCTAGCGGGAACTACGAGCAGTACTTC. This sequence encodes CASSLSPASGNYEQYF.

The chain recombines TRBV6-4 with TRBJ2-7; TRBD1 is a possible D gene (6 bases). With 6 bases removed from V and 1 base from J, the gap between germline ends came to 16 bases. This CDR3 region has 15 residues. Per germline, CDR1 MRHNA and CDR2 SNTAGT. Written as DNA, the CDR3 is TGTGCCAGCAGCCACCCCAGGGACAAGTCCTACGAGCAGTACTTC. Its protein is CASSHPRDKSYEQYF.

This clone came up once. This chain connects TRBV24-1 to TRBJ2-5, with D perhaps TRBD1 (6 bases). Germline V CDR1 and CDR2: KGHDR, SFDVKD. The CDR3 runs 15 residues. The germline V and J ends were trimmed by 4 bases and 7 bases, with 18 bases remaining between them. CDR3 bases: TGTGCCACCAGTGACCCTCAGGGGCCGACGAGGACCCAGTACTTC. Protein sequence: CATSDPQGPTRTQYF.

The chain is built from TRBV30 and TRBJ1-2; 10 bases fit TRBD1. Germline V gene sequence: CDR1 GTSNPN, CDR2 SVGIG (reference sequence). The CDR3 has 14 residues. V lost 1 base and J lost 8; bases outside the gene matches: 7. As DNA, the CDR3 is TGTGCCTGGAGTGCCCGACAGGGGGCGCGAGGCTACACCTTC. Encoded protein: CAWSARQGARGYTF.

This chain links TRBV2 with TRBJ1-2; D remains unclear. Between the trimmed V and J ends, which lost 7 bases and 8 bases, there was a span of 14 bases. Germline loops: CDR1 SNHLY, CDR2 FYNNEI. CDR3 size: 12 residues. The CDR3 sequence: CASTSSTGGYTF. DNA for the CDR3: TGTGCCAGCACCTCGTCGACGGGAGGCTACACCTTC.

CDR3 region: CASSLGQGNTGELFF. CDR3 nucleotide sequence: TGTGCCAGTAGTCTTGGACAGGGGAACACCGGGGAGCTGTTTTTT. The chain joins TRBV19 to TRBJ2-2, with TRBD1 matching over 8 bases. With 5 bases clipped from V and 1 base from J, the junction kept 3 bases outside the gene matches. CDR1 LNHDA and CDR2 SQIVND come from the germline V gene (reference sequence). CDR3 length equals 15 residues.

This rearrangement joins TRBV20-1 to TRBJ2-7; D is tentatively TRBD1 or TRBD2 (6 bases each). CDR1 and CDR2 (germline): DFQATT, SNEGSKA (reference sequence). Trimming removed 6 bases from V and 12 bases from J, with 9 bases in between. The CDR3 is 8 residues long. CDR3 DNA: TGCAGTGCAGAGGGGGGGTACTTC. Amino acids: CSAEGGYF.

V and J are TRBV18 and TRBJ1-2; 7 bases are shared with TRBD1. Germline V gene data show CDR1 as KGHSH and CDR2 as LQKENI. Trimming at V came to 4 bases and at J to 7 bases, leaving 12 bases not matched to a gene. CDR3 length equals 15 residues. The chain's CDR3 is CASSLVTGDSSGYTF. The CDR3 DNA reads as TGTGCCAGCTCACTTGTCACAGGGGACAGTAGTGGCTACACCTTC.

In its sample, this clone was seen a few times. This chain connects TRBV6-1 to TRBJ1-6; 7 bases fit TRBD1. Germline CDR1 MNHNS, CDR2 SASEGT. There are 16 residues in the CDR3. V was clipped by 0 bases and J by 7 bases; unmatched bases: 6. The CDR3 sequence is CASSEAETGRNSPLHF. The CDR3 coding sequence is TGTGCCAGCAGTGAAGCGGAGACAGGGAGGAATTCACCCCTCCACTTT.

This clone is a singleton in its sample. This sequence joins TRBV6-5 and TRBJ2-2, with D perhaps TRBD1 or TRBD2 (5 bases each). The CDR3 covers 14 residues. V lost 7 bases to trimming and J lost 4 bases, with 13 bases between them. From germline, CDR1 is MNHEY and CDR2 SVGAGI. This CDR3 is CASTRDPRTGELFF. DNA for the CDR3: TGTGCCAGCACCCGGGACCCACGCACCGGGGAGCTGTTTTTT.

CDR3 protein: CASSGDSEAFF. CDR3 in DNA: TGTGCCAGCAGCGGGGACAGCGAAGCTTTCTTT. This sequence joins TRBV12-3 or TRBV12-4 and TRBJ1-1, with 7 bases that match TRBD1. The CDR3 spans 11 residues. V was clipped by 6 bases and J by 8 bases; unmatched bases: 3.

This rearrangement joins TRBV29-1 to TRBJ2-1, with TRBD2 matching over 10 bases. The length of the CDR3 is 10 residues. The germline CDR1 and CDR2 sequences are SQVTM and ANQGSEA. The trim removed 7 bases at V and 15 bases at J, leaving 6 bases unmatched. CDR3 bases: TGCAGCGCGCTAGCGGGGGACTGGTTCTTC. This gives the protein CSALAGDWFF.

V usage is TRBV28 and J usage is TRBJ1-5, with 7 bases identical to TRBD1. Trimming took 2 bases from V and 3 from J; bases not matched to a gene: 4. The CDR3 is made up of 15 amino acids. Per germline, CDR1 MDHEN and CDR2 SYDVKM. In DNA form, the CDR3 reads TGTGCCAGCAGTTTAGAAACAGGGGTCAATCAGCCCCAGCATTTT. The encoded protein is CASSLETGVNQPQHF.